This T cell receptor (beta chain) was identified in a study of blood T cell repertoires in COVID-19. This clone is a singleton in its sample. V was shortened by 1 base and J by 4 bases, with 17 bases between the two germline ends. Germline CDR1 reads LGHDT; CDR2 reads YNNKEL (reference sequence). CDR3 length: 17 amino acids. Profiled with immunoSEQ multiplex PCR; TCRdb holds only in-frame clones, not every one. The data contain fewer than 130,000 clones, around three quarters of them singletons. The chain couples TRBV3-1 (or the pseudogene TRBV3-2) to TRBJ1-3, with D tentatively TRBD1 (5 bases). This TCR derives from a woman aged 60 to 75 with acute or convalescent COVID-19. The specimen sequenced was peripheral blood. The CDR3 sequence is CASSQAAGKKSGNTIYF. The DNA of the CDR3 is TGTGCCAGCAGCCAAGCAGCAGGGAAGAAGTCCGGAAACACCATATATTTT.